The entry below gives a single T cell receptor beta chain sequence along with its context. What it recognizes is unknown. This specimen belongs to a study of T cell repertoires in cytomegalovirus infection. Study findings and constraints: The ex vivo response was dominated by HLA-C-restricted CMV-specific TCR beta clonotypes.

Trimming removed 5 bases from V and 10 bases from J; junction bases left unmatched: 9. The CDR3 runs to 16 residues. CDR1 and CDR2 (germline): MNHEY, SVGAGI. TCRdb called the reads again in MiXCR, with one record for every CDR3 protein. Among fewer than 550,000 distinct CDR3 sequences, roughly 30% were seen once, and the ten largest hold roughly an eighth. The sequencing sample was made of PBMCs. This TCR was recovered from a human donor in good health (CMV status not recorded). Some clones in this sample may be carry-over from other donors' samples. This rearrangement joins TRBV6-5 to TRBJ2-1; 15 positions agree with TRBD2. CDR3: CASSIWTSGGADEQFF. The CDR3 bases are TGTGCCAGCAGTATATGGACTAGCGGGGGGGCCGACGAGCAGTTCTTC.